This T cell receptor beta chain derives from a study of regulatory T cells in long-lasting Graves disease. Overall study: Persistent cases took antithyroid drugs over 5 years and stayed TSH receptor antibody positive.

To note about this clonotype: The target antigen is unknown.

The ends were cut back, 7 bases at V and 5 bases at J, with 13 bases in the middle. This CDR3 is built from 13 residues. The germline V gene has CDR1 SGHRS and CDR2 YFSETQ. CDR3 regions were amplified by Arm-PCR using iRepertoire HTBI primers to build TCR beta libraries. TCRdb re-called the multiplex PCR reads with MiXCR, one entry per CDR3 protein. This table has 400,000 to 500,000 distinct CDR3 sequences, under 25% appearing once. Specified time point: persistent/refractory GD, antithyroid drugs over 5 years with positive TRAb. PBMCs were the source of the RNA used for TCR sequencing. Patients were enrolled at an endocrinology department in Xi'an, China. Study outcomes and limitations: Persistent Graves' patients showed reduced TCR diversity versus newly diagnosed patients. Under persistent disease, TRBV28, TRBJ1-2 and TRBJ2-5 were used preferentially.

This clonotype originated in a female donor with Graves disease. This chain uses TRBV5-1 with TRBJ1-5; D is unclear. Sequencing used peripheral blood mononuclear cells (PBMCs), obtained when the disease was refractory, from a patient treated with antithyroid drugs. CDR3 sequence (DNA): TGCGCCAGCCGGATTGGGTTTGATCAGCCCCAGCATTTT. Amino acid sequence: CASRIGFDQPQHF.